This TCR beta chain came from a study of cytomegalovirus exposure and HLA in healthy donors. At the level of the study: The same platform as the roughly 670 first-cohort repertoires was used for the 120 validation repertoires, a later analysis reported. Study-wide points: Usually a TCR sequence was rare, but some public TCRs were found in many donors. High specificity and sensitivity for cytomegalovirus status were reported for the classifier.

The method was immunoSEQ multiplex PCR; TCRdb's version includes in-frame clones alone and lacks a portion of them. The sample has about 73,000 clones, roughly 89% seen once. To note about this clone: The antigen remains unidentified.

J gave up 0 bases and V 2 bases, and 7 bases lay outside the gene matches. CDR1 LNHNV and CDR2 YYDKDF come from the germline V gene (reference sequence). This CDR3 comprises 17 residues. The specimen sequenced was PBMCs. This TCR was recovered from a woman aged 18-29 years in good health and CMV-seropositive. The rearrangement uses TRBV15 and TRBJ1-3; TRBD1 matches 7 bases. CDR3: CATSRWTGVYSGNTIYF. The CDR3, as DNA: TGTGCCACCAGCAGATGGACAGGAGTCTACTCTGGAAACACCATATATTTT.